Listed below are T cell receptor beta chains from one sample, sequenced in a study of Graves' ophthalmopathy and Graves' hyperthyroidism. Each CDR3 protein is one row after TCRdb ran MiXCR on the multiplex PCR reads. The data show a few hundred thousand distinct CDR3 sequences, roughly 14% seen once. Sequencing was carried out using peripheral blood. These receptors were taken from a woman under 30 with stable Graves' hyperthyroidism. Both conserved end residues are part of each CDR3. The D gene is left open where the match is weak. Clone size is not always given. Where it is, it says once, few, many or a class for expanded clones.

many	TRBV10-1	NA	TRBJ2-5	TGCGCCAGCAGTGATGCAGGACAAGAGACCCAGTACTTC	CASSDAGQETQYF
many	TRBV2	NA	TRBJ2-5	TGTGCCAGCAGTTCGACAGGACAAGAGACCCAGTACTTC	CASSSTGQETQYF
many	TRBV19	NA	TRBJ1-1	TGTGCCAGTGCTTCAATTGGAAGGCTCCAGAACACTGAAGCTTTCTTT	CASASIGRLQNTEAFF
many	TRBV11-3	NA	TRBJ1-6	TGTGCCAGCAGCTTTGTAGGGTATAATTCACCCCTCCACTTT	CASSFVGYNSPLHF
many	TRBV29-1	NA	TRBJ1-1	TGCAGCGCCTTGGGGGGGCAACGCACTGAAGCTTTCTTT	CSALGGQRTEAFF
many	TRBV6-2/TRBV6-3	TRBD1	TRBJ1-2	TGTGCCAGCAGGGGGACAGGCGGACCCTATGGCTACACCTTC	CASRGTGGPYGYTF
few	TRBV29-1	NA	TRBJ1-2	TGCAGCGTTGGAGGGGGGGTCTATGGCTACACCTTC	CSVGGGVYGYTF
many	TRBV7-9	NA	TRBJ1-2	TGTGCCAGCAGCTTAGTGTCGATAGGGGCACTCTATGGCTACACCTTC	CASSLVSIGALYGYTF
few	TRBV4-2	NA	TRBJ2-5	TGTGCCAGCAGCCAGTTCGAGGACTCAAGAGAGACCCAGTACTTC	CASSQFEDSRETQYF
many	TRBV12-3/TRBV12-4	TRBD1	TRBJ1-5	TGTGCCAGCAGTTTCGACAGGGGACATAGCAATCAGCCCCAGCATTTT	CASSFDRGHSNQPQHF
many	TRBV12-3/TRBV12-4	NA	TRBJ1-5	TGTGCCAGCAGTTGGGGGATGGGCAATCAGCCCCAGCATTTT	CASSWGMGNQPQHF
few	TRBV27	TRBD1	TRBJ1-1	TGTGCCAGCAGGCGGACAGGGCTCACTGAAGCTTTCTTT	CASRRTGLTEAFF
NA	TRBV16	TRBD1	TRBJ1-2	TGTGCCAGCAACCCTACAGGGGCCTATGGCTACACCTTC	CASNPTGAYGYTF
many	TRBV11-2	TRBD2	TRBJ2-5	TGTGCCAGCAGCTTCGAGCGGGGGGTCCAAGAGACCCAGTACTTC	CASSFERGVQETQYF
many	TRBV6-1	TRBD1	TRBJ2-2	TGTGCCAGCACCCAAAACAGGGGTTCGGTCAACACCGGGGAGCTGTTTTTT	CASTQNRGSVNTGELFF
many	TRBV12-3/TRBV12-4	TRBD1	TRBJ1-1	TGTGCCAGCAGGCTTCGACAGGGGGACACTGAAGCTTTCTTT	CASRLRQGDTEAFF
many	TRBV6-1	NA	TRBJ1-2	TGTGCCAGCAGCGCTTCACCCTGGGGTACCGTCTACACCTTC	CASSASPWGTVYTF
NA	TRBV30	NA	TRBJ1-1	TGTGCCTGGGGAGGGCAGTACCTTGAAGCTTTCTTT	CAWGGQYLEAFF
NA	TRBV28	TRBD2	TRBJ2-7	TGTGCCAGCAGTTTGAGACTAGCGGGAGGCCTTCCCTACGAGCAGTACTTC	CASSLRLAGGLPYEQYF
NA	TRBV11-1	NA	TRBJ2-4	TGTGCCAGCAGCTTAGCCGCTGCGAACATTCAGTACTTC	CASSLAAANIQYF
many	TRBV11-2	NA	TRBJ2-5	TGTGCCAGCAGCTACCGGGGGCCGGAGACCCAGTACTTC	CASSYRGPETQYF
many	TRBV15	TRBD1	TRBJ1-6	TGTGCCACCAGCAGAGAAGGAGGGACAGGGGGCGGGTCACCCCTCCACTTT	CATSREGGTGGGSPLHF
few	TRBV6-1	NA	TRBJ1-2	TGTGCCAGCAGTGAAGGCAGACGGACTAACTATGGCTACACCTTC	CASSEGRRTNYGYTF
many	TRBV11-2	TRBD1	TRBJ2-5	TGTGCCAGCAGCCCCGGACAGGGGGCCTTCCAAGAGACCCAGTACTTC	CASSPGQGAFQETQYF
many	TRBV6-2/TRBV6-3	NA	TRBJ2-7	TGTGCCAGCAGATCGATAAGCGACGAGCAGTACTTC	CASRSISDEQYF
many	TRBV6-5	NA	TRBJ2-5	TGTGCCAGCAGTTACGGGGGGCAGAAGACCCAGTACTTC	CASSYGGQKTQYF
many	TRBV6-5	NA	TRBJ1-1	TGTGCCAGCAGTTACACCCCGGACAGAGAAGCTTTCTTT	CASSYTPDREAFF
many	TRBV20-1	NA	TRBJ1-5	TGCAGTGCTAGCGAGACAGGAGGCGATCAGCCCCAGCATTTT	CSASETGGDQPQHF
many	TRBV18	TRBD2	TRBJ2-7	TGTGCCAGCTCACCACGCCCAGCGGGGGAGCACGAGCAGTACTTC	CASSPRPAGEHEQYF
NA	TRBV6-1	NA	TRBJ1-5	TGTGCCAGCAGTGCCGTTACAGGGCTCAATCAGCCCCAGCATTTT	CASSAVTGLNQPQHF
few	TRBV7-2	NA	TRBJ1-3	TGTGCCAGCAGCTCCCTGGGACCTGGAAACACCATATATTTT	CASSSLGPGNTIYF
medium-sized	TRBV6-2/TRBV6-3	TRBD1	TRBJ2-7	TGTGCCAGCAGTTACCGCGGGACAGGGGCCCCTCTCGAGCAGTACTTC	CASSYRGTGAPLEQYF
many	TRBV6-1	TRBD2	TRBJ2-7	TGTGCCAGCAATCCGGGACTAGCGGTCTACGAGCAGTACTTC	CASNPGLAVYEQYF
NA	TRBV12-3/TRBV12-4	TRBD1	TRBJ2-7	TGTGCCAGCACCCGGGACAGGGGGCGGAACGAGCAGTACTTC	CASTRDRGRNEQYF
many	TRBV7-3	NA	TRBJ1-6	TGTGCCAGCAGCTTAGGGGAAAATAATTCACCCCTCCACTTT	CASSLGENNSPLHF
many	TRBV20-1	NA	TRBJ1-6	TGCAGTGCTAGAGATGGCCGTTCACCCCTCCACTTT	CSARDGRSPLHF
many	TRBV7-9	NA	TRBJ2-5	TGTGCCAGCAGCCCCCAGGTCCAAGAGACCCAGTACTTC	CASSPQVQETQYF
many	TRBV6-1	TRBD2	TRBJ2-7	TGTGCCAGCACCCCCCCCGGGAGGGCAGTCCTGTACTTC	CASTPPGRAVLYF
NA	TRBV29-1	TRBD1	TRBJ1-2	TGCAGCGTCCCAACCCCGACAGGGACGTTTGGCTACACCTTC	CSVPTPTGTFGYTF
many	TRBV11-1	TRBD1	TRBJ1-1	TGTGCCAGCAGCTTAGGACAGGGCGGGAACACTGAAGCTTTCTTT	CASSLGQGGNTEAFF
NA	TRBV7-2	NA	TRBJ1-6	TGTGCCAGCAGTCTTGACACGGACTCCTATAATTCACCCCTCCACTTT	CASSLDTDSYNSPLHF
many	TRBV7-3	NA	TRBJ2-5	TGTGCCAGCAGCCACCGGGTCCAAGAGACCCAGTACTTC	CASSHRVQETQYF
many	TRBV10-3	NA	TRBJ1-2	TGTGCCATCAGTGATCTGGGAGTGGACTATGGCTACACCTTC	CAISDLGVDYGYTF
many	TRBV7-9	TRBD1	TRBJ2-7	TGTGCCAGCAGCCGGACAGGGTTCCACCCGAATGAGTACTTC	CASSRTGFHPNEYF
once	TRBV10-2	NA	TRBJ2-5	TGTGCCAGCAGCTTAACGTTCATGGAGACCCAGTACTTC	CASSLTFMETQYF
many	TRBV11-2	TRBD2	TRBJ2-7	TGTGCCAGCAGAACCCTAGCGGGGAGAAACGAGCAGTACTTC	CASRTLAGRNEQYF
NA	TRBV12-3/TRBV12-4	NA	TRBJ2-7	TGTGCCAGCAGTTTGTCAGGGTTCTCCTACGAGCAGTACTTC	CASSLSGFSYEQYF
many	TRBV6-1	NA	TRBJ2-7	TGTGCCAGCACCGGGCGTCGACAGTACGAGCAGTACTTC	CASTGRRQYEQYF
many	TRBV7-9	NA	TRBJ1-1	TGTGCCAGCAGCTCCGAGGGGCGGGGTGCTTTCTTT	CASSSEGRGAFF
few	TRBV10-3	NA	TRBJ2-3	TGTGCCATCTCTTCAGGAGAAAGCACAGATACGCAGTATTTT	CAISSGESTDTQYF
many	TRBV7-9	NA	TRBJ2-5	TGTGCCAGCAGCTTAGTTGGGCACCAAGAGACCCAGTACTTC	CASSLVGHQETQYF
NA	TRBV7-2	NA	TRBJ1-2	TGTGCCAGCAGCCCTAACCCGCGGTATGGCTACACCTTC	CASSPNPRYGYTF
many	TRBV27	NA	TRBJ2-2	TGTGCCAGCAGTTCGAAGCCAACGAACACCGGGGAGCTGTTTTTT	CASSSKPTNTGELFF
many	TRBV6-5	TRBD2	TRBJ2-7	TGTGCCAGCAGTTACAGGGAGGGCTACGAGCAGTACTTC	CASSYREGYEQYF
many	TRBV12-3/TRBV12-4	NA	TRBJ1-5	TGTGCCAGCACTCGGGATGAGGGAAATCAGCCCCAGCATTTT	CASTRDEGNQPQHF
many	TRBV4-1	TRBD1	TRBJ2-7	TGCGCCAGCAGCCGCACAGGACAGGGGGCAGCTTACGAGCAGTACTTC	CASSRTGQGAAYEQYF
many	TRBV7-9	NA	TRBJ1-2	TGTGCCAGCAGCTTACACTATGGCTACACCTTC	CASSLHYGYTF
many	TRBV10-1	NA	TRBJ2-5	TGCGCCAGCAGTGAAGGAGCCCTTAACCAAGAGACCCAGTACTTC	CASSEGALNQETQYF